The 12 T cell receptor beta chains below all came from one sample that was sequenced in a study of graft-versus-host responses after intestinal transplantation. Assay used: immunoSEQ multiplex PCR; TCRdb lists only in-frame clones, some missing. The sample contains 16,000 or so clones, roughly 94% of which appear only once. The input for sequencing was PBMCs, taken 23 days after intestinal transplant. Every receptor here comes from a human patient who received an intestinal transplant, so some T cells may come from the graft donor.

The rearrangement uses TRBV2 and TRBJ1-1; perhaps TRBD1 as D (5 bases). This CDR3 region has 15 residues. The V and J ends lost 7 bases and 5 bases respectively, with 20 bases between them. Looked up from germline, CDR1 is SNHLY and CDR2 is FYNNEI. The CDR3: CASTQTGGGETEAFF. CDR3 sequence (DNA): TGTGCCAGCACTCAAACGGGGGGAGGCGAGACTGAAGCTTTCTTT.

This chain connects TRBV19 to TRBJ2-7; no clear D gene. The CDR3 contains 14 residues. CDR1 is LNHDA and CDR2 is SQIVND in the germline V gene (reference sequence). V lost 3 bases and J lost 1, with 10 bases in between. The DNA of the CDR3 is TGTGCCAGTAGTATCTTGCTTGGGTCCTACGAGCAGTACTTC. Amino acids: CASSILLGSYEQYF.

The table lists this clone with a count of one. The rearrangement uses TRBV9 and TRBJ2-2, with D possibly matching TRBD2 (7 bases). CDR3 size: 18 residues. Trimming shortened V by 0 bases and J by 7 bases, and 22 bases separated the two germline ends. The germline CDR1 and CDR2 sequences are SGDLS and YYNGEE. CDR3 nucleotides: TGTGCCAGCAGCGTAGCTACTGTGGTCGGGGGGCTAGTCGGGGAGCTGTTTTTT. It yields the protein CASSVATVVGGLVGELFF.

The chain couples TRBV27 to TRBJ2-7, with a possible D match to TRBD1 (6 bases). V dropped 2 bases and J dropped 2 bases, with 19 bases sitting between them. Germline V gene data show CDR1 as MNHEY and CDR2 as SMNVEV (reference sequence). The CDR3 loop spans 17 amino acids. CDR3 amino acids: CASSLNVPGAYPYEQYF. The CDR3 DNA sequence: TGTGCCAGCAGTTTAAATGTACCAGGGGCCTACCCCTACGAGCAGTACTTC.

The chain joins TRBV29-1 to TRBJ1-1; 8 nucleotides match TRBD1. Per the germline V gene, CDR1 is SQVTM and CDR2 is ANQGSEA. V was clipped by 0 bases and J by 5 bases; unmatched bases: 8. This CDR3 has 15 residues. In DNA form, the CDR3 reads TGCAGCGTTGAAGAAGAGACAGGGGAGGAAACTGAAGCTTTCTTT. Encoded protein: CSVEEETGEETEAFF.

The J gene is TRBJ1-2, the V gene TRBV27; 8 nucleotides line up with TRBD1. V gave up 5 bases and J gave up 4 bases; unmatched junction bases: 9. The length of the CDR3 is 15 residues. CDR1 is MNHEY, CDR2 SMNVEV, per germline (reference sequence). The CDR3 region is CASSGFIGTGYGYTF. DNA of the CDR3: TGTGCCAGCAGTGGGTTTATCGGGACAGGCTATGGCTACACCTTC.

This clone showed up just once. The chain uses TRBV19 and TRBJ2-7; possibly TRBD2 for D (5 bases). CDR1 is LNHDA and CDR2 is SQIVND in the germline V gene (reference sequence). This CDR3 is built from 16 residues. V was cut by 4 bases and J by 3 bases, with 19 bases left in between. The CDR3 bases are TGTGCCAGTAGTACTGAAGAGACGGGAAGAGGCTACGAGCAGTACTTC. Translating it yields CASSTEETGRGYEQYF.

J is TRBJ2-6 and V is TRBV27, with D unresolved. Between the trimmed V and J ends, which lost 8 bases and 0 bases, there was a span of 8 bases. Germline-derived CDR1 and CDR2 are MNHEY and SMNVEV (reference sequence). The CDR3 is 14 amino acids. CDR3 nucleotides: TGTGCCAGCCCTACCATCTCTGGGGCCAACGTCCTGACTTTC. This sequence encodes CASPTISGANVLTF.

The chain joins TRBV6-1 to TRBJ2-7; D unclear. The length of the CDR3 is 14 residues. From germline, CDR1 is MNHNS and CDR2 SASEGT. Trimming stripped 5 bases from V and 1 base from J, with 12 bases between. The CDR3 here is CASSSIHGSYEQYF. CDR3 nucleotides: TGTGCCAGCAGTTCAATCCATGGGTCCTACGAGCAGTACTTC.

J is TRBJ2-5 and V is TRBV7-9; 7 bases align to TRBD2. Per the germline V gene, CDR1 is SEHNR and CDR2 is FQNEAQ (reference sequence). V was pared by 0 bases and J by 1 base, with 5 bases of the junction left unmatched. The CDR3 extends over 16 amino acids. CDR3 in DNA: TGTGCCAGCAGCTTAGCGCGGGGAGGGATCCAAGAGACCCAGTACTTC. Translating gives CASSLARGGIQETQYF. Complete variable domain (other parts from reference TRBV7-9 and TRBJ2-5): DTGVSQNPRHKITKRGQNVTFRCDPISEHNRLYWYRQTLGQGPEFLTYFQNEAQLEKSRLLSDRFSAERPKGSFSTLEIQRTEQGDSAMYLCASSLARGGIQETQYFGPGTRLLVL.

The rearrangement uses TRBV6-4 and TRBJ2-3; D remains unclear. Looked up from germline, CDR1 is MRHNA and CDR2 is SNTAGT. Trimming removed 2 bases at V and 3 bases at J, with 3 bases between. The CDR3 extends over 12 amino acids. This chain's CDR3 is CASSDETDTQYF. CDR3 coding DNA: TGTGCCAGCAGTGACGAGACAGATACGCAGTATTTT.

The J gene is TRBJ1-1, the V gene TRBV28; 7 bases agree with TRBD1. After removal of 4 bases from V and 1 base from J, the junction contained 12 bases not matched to a gene. This CDR3 comprises 17 residues. The germline CDR1 and CDR2 sequences are MDHEN and SYDVKM. CDR3 sequence: CASSSRGQRGWNTEAFF. In nucleotides, the CDR3 is TGTGCCAGCAGTTCAAGGGGGCAGAGGGGGTGGAACACTGAAGCTTTCTTT. The whole variable domain, filled in from reference TRBV28 and TRBJ1-1, reads DVKVTQSSRYLVKRTGEKVFLECVQDMDHENMFWYRQDPGLGLRLIYFSYDVKMKEKGDIPEGYSVSREKKERFSLILESASTNQTSMYLCASSSRGQRGWNTEAFFGQGTRLTVV.